Sequencing of this TCR beta chain was carried out in a study of breast tumors, draining lymph nodes, adjacent tissues. TCRdb re-called the multiplex PCR reads through MiXCR, storing one row per CDR3 protein. In the table there are about 270,000 distinct CDR3 sequences, more than 30% of which are singletons. This clonotype showed up many times. The lymph nodes were axillary draining lymph nodes from breast cancer patients. The CDR3 is 14 residues long. Germline trimming cut 3 bases from V and 8 bases from J; bases unmatched to any gene: 5. J is TRBJ1-2 and V is TRBV12-3 or TRBV12-4; 11 bases map to TRBD1. The sequence came from a female donor with breast cancer. Some clones in this sample may be carry-over from other donors' samples. The specimen was axillary lymph node tissue. The CDR3 reads CASSFTGQGGGYTF. DNA for the CDR3: TGTGCCAGCAGTTTTACGGGACAGGGGGGAGGCTACACCTTC.